The 11 T cell receptor beta chains below come from one sample, sequenced in a study of identical twins. TCRdb processed the 5' RACE reads anew with MiXCR; each CDR3 protein has one entry. The sample includes a few hundred thousand distinct CDR3 sequences, roughly an eighth of them seen just once. These data were also filed under a second study, of yellow fever vaccine responses in identical twins.

The sample taken for sequencing was CD4+ T cells sorted from blood. The source is a woman under 30 in good health.

This clonotype was recorded a few times. The V call is TRBV29-1, the J call TRBJ2-3, with D possibly being TRBD2 (6 bases). The CDR3 totals 15 residues. V lost 3 bases to trimming and J lost 0 bases, with 13 bases between them. The germline V gene has CDR1 SQVTM and CDR2 ANQGSEA. The CDR3 loop reads CSVDGGMGSTDTQYF. CDR3 sequence (DNA): TGCAGCGTTGACGGCGGGATGGGGAGCACAGATACGCAGTATTTT.

The chain recombines TRBV6-1 with TRBJ2-7; D gene unclear. The germline CDR1 and CDR2 sequences are MNHNS and SASEGT. The CDR3 covers 13 residues. V was shortened by 5 bases and J by 3 bases, with 11 bases between the two germline ends. The CDR3 reads CASSRWNSYEQYF. The DNA of the CDR3 is TGTGCCAGCAGTCGATGGAACAGCTACGAGCAGTACTTC.

This chain connects TRBV20-1 to TRBJ2-7; unclear D gene. Germline V lookup: CDR1 DFQATT, CDR2 SNEGSKA (reference sequence). The ends were cut back, 7 bases at V and 2 bases at J, with 12 bases in the middle. The CDR3 contains 12 residues. CDR3 DNA sequence: TGCAGTGTAGAGACTCTCGCCTACGAGCAGTACTTC. Protein: CSVETLAYEQYF.

This chain connects TRBV7-2 to TRBJ2-5; the D is unclear. V lost 5 bases to trimming and J lost 1 base, with 14 bases between them. This CDR3 region has 15 residues. Germline V CDR1 and CDR2: SGHTA, FQGNSA. The CDR3 sequence: CASSRLGRVQETQYF. For the CDR3, the DNA is TGTGCCAGCAGCCGATTAGGACGGGTCCAAGAGACCCAGTACTTC.

This clonotype was counted ten times or more. The rearrangement joins TRBV6-1 to TRBJ2-1, with 8 bases that match TRBD1. This CDR3 spans 15 amino acids. The V segment lost 5 bases and the J segment 6 bases; nucleotides outside the gene matches: 9. Germline loops: CDR1 MNHNS, CDR2 SASEGT. The CDR3 protein is CASSQGQVVGNEQFF. The CDR3 DNA reads TGTGCCAGCAGTCAGGGACAGGTCGTTGGCAATGAGCAGTTCTTC.

The rearrangement links TRBV2 to TRBJ2-7; the D gene is possibly TRBD1 (5 bases). The CDR3 is 12 residues long. Germline CDR1 and CDR2: SNHLY and FYNNEI. Trimming shortened V by 6 bases and J by 3 bases, and 9 bases separated the two germline ends. CDR3 nucleotides: TGTGCCAGCAGAGTGCAGGGCTACGAGCAGTACTTC. Protein: CASRVQGYEQYF.

The sample holds a few counts of this clonotype. J is TRBJ1-1 and V is TRBV12-3 or TRBV12-4, with TRBD1 matching over 11 bases. V was clipped by 4 bases and J by 10 bases; unmatched bases: 2. The CDR3 has 12 amino acids. For the CDR3, the DNA is TGTGCCAGCAGTTCGGACAGGGGGCGAGCTTTCTTT. The encoded protein is CASSSDRGRAFF.

This clonotype came up once. This sequence joins TRBV14 and TRBJ2-1; D is undetermined. V lost 0 bases and J 8 bases, leaving 14 bases between the germline ends. This CDR3 spans 15 amino acids. Germline CDR1 reads SGHDN; CDR2 reads FVKESK. The CDR3, as DNA: TGTGCCAGCAGCCAAGATGGGAAGAGAAGGCATGAGCAGTTCTTC. It specifies CASSQDGKRRHEQFF.

The table lists this clonotype with a few counts. This sequence joins TRBV6-6 and TRBJ2-7; D is ambiguous. Trimming left V 6 bases short and J 3 bases short, with 6 bases between. CDR3 size: 11 residues. The germline CDR1 and CDR2 sequences are MNHNY and SVGAGI (reference sequence). Written as DNA, the CDR3 is TGTGCCAGCAGGCAGGACTACGAGCAGTACTTC. This encodes CASRQDYEQYF.

The chain links TRBV12-3 or TRBV12-4 to TRBJ2-1, with 9 bases that match TRBD1. J lost 2 bases, V lost 5 bases, and 7 bases had no gene match. The CDR3 loop spans 16 amino acids. In nucleotides, the CDR3 is TGTGCCAGCAGTACGGGGACAGGGCGTACCTACAATGAGCAGTTCTTC. Amino acid sequence: CASSTGTGRTYNEQFF.

The J gene is TRBJ2-7, the V gene TRBV11-2; 7 positions agree with TRBD2. Trimming at V came to 5 bases and at J to 6 bases, leaving 13 bases not matched to a gene. This CDR3 has 15 amino acids. Germline CDR1 is SGHAT and CDR2 is FQNNGV. CDR3 bases: TGTGCCAGCAGCGCGCTCGGCGGGAGTACGGGCGAGCAGTACTTC. Protein: CASSALGGSTGEQYF.